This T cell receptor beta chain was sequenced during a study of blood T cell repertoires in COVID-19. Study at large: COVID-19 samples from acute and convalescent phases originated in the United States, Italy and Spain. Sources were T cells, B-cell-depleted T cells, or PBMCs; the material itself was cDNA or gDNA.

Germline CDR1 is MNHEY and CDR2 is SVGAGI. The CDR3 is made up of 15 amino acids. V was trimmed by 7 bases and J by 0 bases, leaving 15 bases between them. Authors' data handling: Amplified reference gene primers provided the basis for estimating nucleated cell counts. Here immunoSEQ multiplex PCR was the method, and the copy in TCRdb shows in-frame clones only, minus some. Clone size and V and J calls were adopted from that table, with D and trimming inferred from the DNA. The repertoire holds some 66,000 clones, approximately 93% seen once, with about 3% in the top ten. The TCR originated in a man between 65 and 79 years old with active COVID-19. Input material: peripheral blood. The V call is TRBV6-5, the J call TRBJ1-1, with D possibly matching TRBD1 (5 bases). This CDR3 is CASTVDNKMNTEAFF. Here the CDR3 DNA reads TGTGCCAGCACCGTGGACAATAAGATGAACACTGAAGCTTTCTTT.